What follows is one T cell receptor beta chain and its context. The antigen remains undetermined. This entry is derived from a study of long-term antiretroviral therapy in people with HIV. CDR3 size: 11 residues. Between the trimmed V and J ends, which lost 6 bases and 5 bases, there was a span of 7 bases. Germline CDR1 and CDR2: MNHEY and SMNVEV (reference sequence). Whole-study findings and limits: HIV repertoires spanned tighter CDR3 length ranges than controls did. No data on ART adherence, viral resistance or therapy changes. Increased diversity was seen after ART, yet it remained lower than in transplant donor controls.

Sequencing relied on immunoSEQ assay v3.0, run at survey level. Only in-frame clones appear in the TCRdb table, and some are missing; sequencing was by immunoSEQ multiplex PCR. The sample yields roughly 42,000 clones, approximately 87% seen once. This receptor was obtained from a woman in her forties or fifties with HIV. The material was unsorted PBMCs, obtained 1.2 years after starting antiretroviral therapy. The V call is TRBV27, the J call TRBJ1-1; D uncertain. The CDR3 nucleotides read TGTGCCAGCAGGGCGGGAACTGAAGCTTTCTTT. Its protein product is CASRAGTEAFF.